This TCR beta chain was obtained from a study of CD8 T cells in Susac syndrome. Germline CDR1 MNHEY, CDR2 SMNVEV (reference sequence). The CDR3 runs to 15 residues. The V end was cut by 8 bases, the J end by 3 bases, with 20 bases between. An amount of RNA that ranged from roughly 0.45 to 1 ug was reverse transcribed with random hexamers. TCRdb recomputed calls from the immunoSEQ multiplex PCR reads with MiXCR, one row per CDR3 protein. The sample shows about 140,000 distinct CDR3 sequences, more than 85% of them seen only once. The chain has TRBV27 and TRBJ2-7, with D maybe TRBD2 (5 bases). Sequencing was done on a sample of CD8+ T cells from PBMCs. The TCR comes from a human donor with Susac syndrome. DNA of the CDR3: TGTGCCAGCGCCGAACGTTCCTTAGGGAGCTACGAGCAGTACTTC. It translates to CASAERSLGSYEQYF.